The T cell receptor (beta chain) described here comes from a study of cytomegalovirus exposure and HLA in healthy donors. General study findings and limits: CMV antigen specificity of a few CMV-associated chains was confirmed in vitro. Subsequent analysis found a tendency for first-cohort TCR clusters to co-occur within the 100 to 150 validation repertoires. The study labeled 164 TCR beta chains cytomegalovirus-associated.

In the case of this clone: Its antigen is as yet unknown.

Germline-derived CDR1 and CDR2 are KGHSH and LQKENI. J was trimmed by 5 bases and V by 8 bases; bases with no gene match: 12. The CDR3 consists of 15 residues. It was the roughly 110-subject validation cohort, separate from the approximately 700-subject first cohort, to which the donors belonged. Clones were read by immunoSEQ multiplex PCR, and TCRdb kept only the in-frame ones, dropping some. This table holds about 280,000 clones, 85% to 90% found once. The receptor was derived from a woman between 18 and 29 years old in good health and CMV-seronegative. This rearrangement joins TRBV18 to TRBJ2-7, with TRBD1 matching 10 bases. Sequencing was performed on PBMCs. CDR3 sequence reads: CASGQGQGFVHEQYF. For the CDR3, the DNA is TGTGCCAGCGGACAGGGACAGGGGTTCGTCCACGAGCAGTACTTC.